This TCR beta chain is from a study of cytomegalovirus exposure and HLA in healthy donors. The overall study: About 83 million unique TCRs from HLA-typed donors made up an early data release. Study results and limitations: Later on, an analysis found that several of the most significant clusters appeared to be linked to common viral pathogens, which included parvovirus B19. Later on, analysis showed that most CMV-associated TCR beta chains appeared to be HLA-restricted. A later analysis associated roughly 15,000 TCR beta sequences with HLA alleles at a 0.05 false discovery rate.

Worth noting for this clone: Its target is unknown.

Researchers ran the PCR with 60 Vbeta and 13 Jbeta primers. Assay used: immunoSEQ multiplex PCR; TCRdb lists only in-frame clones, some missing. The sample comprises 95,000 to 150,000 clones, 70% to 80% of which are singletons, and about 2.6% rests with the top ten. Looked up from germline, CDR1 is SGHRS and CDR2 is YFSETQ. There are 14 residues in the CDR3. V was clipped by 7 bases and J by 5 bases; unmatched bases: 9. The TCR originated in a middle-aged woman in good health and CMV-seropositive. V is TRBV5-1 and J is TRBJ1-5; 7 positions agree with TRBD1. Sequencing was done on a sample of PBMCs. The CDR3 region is CASGTGEKDQPQHF. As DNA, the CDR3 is TGCGCCAGCGGTACAGGGGAGAAGGATCAGCCCCAGCATTTT. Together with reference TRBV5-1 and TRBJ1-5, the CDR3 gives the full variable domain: KAGVTQTPRYLIKTRGQQVTLSCSPISGHRSVSWYQQTPGQGLQFLFEYFSETQRNKGNFPGRFSGRQFSNSRSEMNVSTLELGDSALYLCASGTGEKDQPQHFGDGTRLSIL.